These T cell receptor beta chains were read from a single sample in a study of blood T cell repertoires in COVID-19. Measured with immunoSEQ multiplex PCR; TCRdb has only the in-frame clones, and not every one. The table has around 280,000 clones, around 92% seen once. The sequenced sample was peripheral blood. These receptors came from a young woman with COVID-19, enrolled during active disease. CDR3s include the opening cysteine and the closing phenylalanine or tryptophan.

cdr3_aa,j_call,v_call
CASMLPGSSEAFF,TRBJ1-1,TRBV5-1
CASSSRDRGRGEQYF,TRBJ2-7,TRBV5-1
CATSRGAGGYEQYF,TRBJ2-7,TRBV15
CASSQEIASGVAFF,TRBJ1-1,TRBV3-1/TRBV3-2
CASSPLGGGNEQFF,TRBJ2-1,TRBV18
CASSPSAGGSYNEQFF,TRBJ2-1,TRBV10-2
CASVTVPQPQHF,TRBJ1-5,TRBV12-3/TRBV12-4
CASSAYGPVEGYTF,TRBJ1-2,TRBV7-2
CASSELFYRGGSEKLFF,TRBJ1-4,TRBV6-1
CASSATGTGLMNTEAFF,TRBJ1-1,TRBV25-1
CASSRTGEGNQPQHF,TRBJ1-5,TRBV18
CASSIPRGSNEQFF,TRBJ2-1,TRBV19
CASSLGAGGNQPQHF,TRBJ1-5,TRBV5-1
CASSTQVPHTDTQYF,TRBJ2-3,TRBV2
CASSLMGAPYEQYF,TRBJ2-7,TRBV13
CASSPGQVGEKLFF,TRBJ1-4,TRBV6-4
CASSGVGGQSMNTEAFF,TRBJ1-1,TRBV2
CASSPMRTEAFF,TRBJ1-1,TRBV7-9
CASSEGSVSYNEQFF,TRBJ2-1,TRBV6-1
CASSSLEGGGTGELFF,TRBJ2-2,TRBV7-2
CASSFRGSGNTIYF,TRBJ1-3,TRBV28
CASSQEGVTTEAFF,TRBJ1-1,TRBV4-1
CASKQGLHQPQHF,TRBJ1-5,TRBV27
CASSQMPALAGGSIGTDTQYF,TRBJ2-3,TRBV4-1
CASLAAPENNSPLHF,TRBJ1-6,TRBV5-1
CASREKGINYGYTF,TRBJ1-2,TRBV10-2
CASSFAGEETQYF,TRBJ2-5,TRBV5-1
CASSLHSGGGNTIYF,TRBJ1-3,TRBV11-2
CASRKKPGQNTEAFF,TRBJ1-1,TRBV7-2
CASSLGVARRYYGYTF,TRBJ1-2,TRBV11-2
CASSYTGGGNTEAFF,TRBJ1-1,TRBV18
CASSLGGSGNTIYF,TRBJ1-3,TRBV7-2
CASSQAASGGSYEQYF,TRBJ2-7,TRBV4-1
CASSPGSYEQYF,TRBJ2-7,TRBV7-6
CASSPLDREAYQPQHF,TRBJ1-5,TRBV18
CASTWDSLREQYF,TRBJ2-7,TRBV11-2
CASSPGLVPVAYEQYF,TRBJ2-7,TRBV27
CASSLGTSGDTQYF,TRBJ2-3,TRBV6-4
CASSEWPGNGYTF,TRBJ1-2,TRBV2
CASSSGGGEVNTEAFF,TRBJ1-1,TRBV5-1
CASSPMTGGNSPLHF,TRBJ1-6,TRBV7-9
CNVRRSLTDTQYF,TRBJ2-3,TRBV29-1
CASSLSGGMDTEAFF,TRBJ1-1,TRBV27
CASSLDPGPAETQYF,TRBJ2-5,TRBV5-5
CASSNIGVQDSYGYTF,TRBJ1-2,TRBV27
CASSLGLTSAGGTDTQYF,TRBJ2-3,TRBV7-2
CATWDREVDGYTF,TRBJ1-2,TRBV10-2
CASRNGNLGANTEAFF,TRBJ1-1,TRBV5-6
CASSPQGAAPYEQYF,TRBJ2-7,TRBV28
CASRGIGQSPYEQYF,TRBJ2-7,TRBV27
CSVEDRRTGNTEAFF,TRBJ1-1,TRBV29-1
CASHTGWSNQPQHF,TRBJ1-5,TRBV19
CASSPPGSPGEKLFF,TRBJ1-4,TRBV5-1
CASSPEGRGNTEAFF,TRBJ1-1,TRBV3-1/TRBV3-2